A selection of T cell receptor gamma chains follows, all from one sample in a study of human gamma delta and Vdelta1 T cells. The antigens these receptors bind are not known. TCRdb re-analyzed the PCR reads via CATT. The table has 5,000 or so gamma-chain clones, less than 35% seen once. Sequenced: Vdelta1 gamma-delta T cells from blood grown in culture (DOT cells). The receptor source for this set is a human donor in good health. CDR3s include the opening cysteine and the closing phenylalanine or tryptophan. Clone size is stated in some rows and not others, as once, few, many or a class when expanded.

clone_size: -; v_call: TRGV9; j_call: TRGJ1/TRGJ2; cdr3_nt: TGTGCCTTGTGGGAGGTGCCCTATTATAAGAAACTCTTT; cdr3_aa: CALWEVPYYKKLF
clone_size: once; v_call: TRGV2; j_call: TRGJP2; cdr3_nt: TGTGCCACCTGGGGCACCAGTGATTGGATCAAGACGTTT; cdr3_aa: CATWGTSDWIKTF
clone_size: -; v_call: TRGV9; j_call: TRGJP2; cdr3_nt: TGTGCCTTGTGGGAGGTGCGAGGTAGTGATTGGATCAAGACGTTT; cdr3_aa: CALWEVRGSDWIKTF
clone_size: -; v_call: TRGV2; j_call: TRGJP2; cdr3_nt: TGTGCCACCTGCGAGGGTTTAGTTAATTGGATCAAGACGTTT; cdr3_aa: CATCEGLVNWIKTF
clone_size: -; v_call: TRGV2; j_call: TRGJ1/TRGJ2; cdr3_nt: TGTGCCACCTGGGACGGGCAAGGGTCTTATTATAAGAAACTCTTT; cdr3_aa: CATWDGQGSYYKKLF
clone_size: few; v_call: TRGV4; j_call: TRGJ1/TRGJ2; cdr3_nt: TGTGCCACCTGGGATGGGCCCGAGATTTATTATAAGAAACTCTTT; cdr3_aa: CATWDGPEIYYKKLF
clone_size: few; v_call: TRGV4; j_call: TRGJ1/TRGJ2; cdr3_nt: TGTGCCACCTGGGATGGGTCCCCATATTATTATAAGAAACTCTTT; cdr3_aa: CATWDGSPYYYKKLF
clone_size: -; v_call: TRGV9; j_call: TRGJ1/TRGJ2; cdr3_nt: TGTGCCTTGTGGGAGGTGCGACGGGGTCTCTTT; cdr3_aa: CALWEVRRGLF
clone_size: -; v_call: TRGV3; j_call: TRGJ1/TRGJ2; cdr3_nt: TGTGCCACCTGGGACTTTAAATGGGAGAAACTCTTT; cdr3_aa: CATWDFKWEKLF
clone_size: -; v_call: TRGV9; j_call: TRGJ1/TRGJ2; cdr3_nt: TGTGCCTTGTGGGAGTTATATTATAAGAAACTCTTT; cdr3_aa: CALWELYYKKLF
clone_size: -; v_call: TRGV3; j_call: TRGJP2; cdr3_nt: TGTGCCACCTGGACCGAATATAGTAGTGATTGGATCAAGACGTTT; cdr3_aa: CATWTEYSSDWIKTF
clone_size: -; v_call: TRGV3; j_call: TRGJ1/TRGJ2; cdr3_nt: TGTGCCACCTGGGACCGGACTTATTATAAGAAACTCTTT; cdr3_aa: CATWDRTYYKKLF
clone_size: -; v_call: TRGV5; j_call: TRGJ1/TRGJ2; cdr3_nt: TGTGCCACCTGGGACAGGCCCATATGTTATTATAAGAAACTCTTT; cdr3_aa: CATWDRPICYYKKLF
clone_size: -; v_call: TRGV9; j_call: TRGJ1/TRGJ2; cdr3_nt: TGTGCCTTGTGGGACAGACTTAAGAAACTCTTT; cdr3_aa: CALWDRLKKLF
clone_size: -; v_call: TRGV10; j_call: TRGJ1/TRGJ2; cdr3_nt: TGTGCTGCGTGGGATCGGGGGGAGGATTCGAATTATTATAAGAAACTCTTT; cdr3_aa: CAAWDRGEDSNYYKKLF
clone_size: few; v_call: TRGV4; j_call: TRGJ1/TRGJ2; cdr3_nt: TGTGCCACCTGGGAGAAATATAAGAAACTCTTT; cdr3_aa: CATWEKYKKLF
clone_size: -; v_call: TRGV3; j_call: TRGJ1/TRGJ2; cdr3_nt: TGTGCCACCTGGGACAGTCCCGACAAGAAACTCTTT; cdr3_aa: CATWDSPDKKLF
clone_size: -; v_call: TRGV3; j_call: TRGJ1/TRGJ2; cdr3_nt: TGTGCCACCTGGGACAGGCCGGACCTTAAGTTTTATTATAAGAAACTCTTT; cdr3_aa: CATWDRPDLKFYYKKLF
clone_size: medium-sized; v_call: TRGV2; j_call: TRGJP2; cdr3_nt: TGTGCCACCTGGGACGTTAAAGGTGGTGATTGGATCAAGACGTTT; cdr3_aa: CATWDVKGGDWIKTF
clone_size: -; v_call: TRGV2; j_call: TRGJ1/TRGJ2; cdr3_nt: TGTGCCACCTGGGACGGGCTGTTTTATAAGAAACTCTTT; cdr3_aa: CATWDGLFYKKLF
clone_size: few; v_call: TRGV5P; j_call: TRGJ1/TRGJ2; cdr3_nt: TGTGCCACCTGGGGAAATTATTATAAGAAACTCTTT; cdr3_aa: CATWGNYYKKLF
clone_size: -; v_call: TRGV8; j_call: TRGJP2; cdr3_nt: TGTGCCACCTGGGATAGGGGTGATTGGATCAAGACGTTT; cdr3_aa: CATWDRGDWIKTF
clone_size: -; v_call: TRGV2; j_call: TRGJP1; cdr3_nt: TGTGCCACCTGGGACGGGCCCGGTTGGTTCAAGATATTT; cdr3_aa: CATWDGPGWFKIF
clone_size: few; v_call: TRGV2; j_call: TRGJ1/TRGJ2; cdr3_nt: TGTGCCACCTGGGACGGGCTGTCTTATAAGAAACTCTTT; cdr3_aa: CATWDGLSYKKLF
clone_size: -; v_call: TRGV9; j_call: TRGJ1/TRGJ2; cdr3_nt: TGTGCCTTGTGGGAGGTGCGGGCTTATTATAAGAAACTCTTT; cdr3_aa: CALWEVRAYYKKLF
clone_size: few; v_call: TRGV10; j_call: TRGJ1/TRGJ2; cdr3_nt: TGTGCTGCGTGGGGGGTTTATTATAAGAAACTCTTT; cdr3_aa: CAAWGVYYKKLF
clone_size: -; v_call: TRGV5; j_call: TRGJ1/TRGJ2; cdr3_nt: TGTGCCACCTGGGACAGACCTAATTATTATAAGAAACTCTTT; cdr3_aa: CATWDRPNYYKKLF
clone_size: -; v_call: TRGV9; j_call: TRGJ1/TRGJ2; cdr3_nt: TGTGCCTTGTGGGAGCCTGATGTTTATTATAAGAAACTCTTT; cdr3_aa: CALWEPDVYYKKLF
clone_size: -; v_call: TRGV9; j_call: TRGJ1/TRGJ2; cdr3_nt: TGTGCCTTGTGGGTGGTGAAGGACGGTTATTATAAGAAACTCTTT; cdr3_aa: CALWVVKDGYYKKLF